This T cell receptor (beta chain) was documented in a study of blood T cell repertoires in COVID-19 (dated by TCRdb to the early 2020s). In the study overall: Samples from collaborators originated in the United States, Italy and Spain and spanned both the acute and convalescent phases of COVID-19. The prospective study material was composed of cDNA or gDNA derived from T cells, B-cell-depleted T cells, or PBMCs. Deeply sampled blood TCRbeta repertoires from subjects exposed to, actively infected with, or recovered from COVID-19 were included in the dataset. A freely available public database, intended as a resource for researchers studying the immune response to SARS-CoV-2, is where the repertoires were released. Samples came from the ongoing ImmuneRACE study (first 160 participants) plus 1,254 subjects from 6 global collaborators. The sample metadata nearly always contained a de-identified subject ID, COVID-19 status, age in years and sex. HLA class I and class II types, where available, came from metadata supplied by the sample provider rather than from assay-based typing.

Each collaborating institution followed its own protocols to collect whole blood in K2EDTA tubes. Collaborator samples were shipped for TCRbeta analysis as frozen whole blood, isolated PBMCs, or DNA extracted from either sample type. Study-level results and caveats: Clinical and demographic metadata were provided uncurated, with the amount varying by source and participant.

Including cysteine and phenylalanine, the CDR3 has 14 amino acids. The read is trimmed to its CDR3 DNA, 42 bases read in frame from base 1. In the germline V gene, CDR1 corresponds to SGHRS and CDR2 to YFSETQ. Trimming costs V 4 bases and J 5 bases, and their ends lie 13 bases apart. TCRbeta CDR3 regions were amplified from genomic DNA using the immunoSEQ Assay, a bias-controlled multiplex PCR. In the source study's methods: Nucleated cell counts per sample were estimated from amplification of reference gene primers within the assay. Sequence reads were collapsed and filtered to measure the absolute abundance of every unique TCRbeta CDR3 rearrangement. For each sample, productive Simpson clonality was calculated as the square root of Simpson's diversity index over productive rearrangements. TCRdb provides this immuneACCESS table in a form limited to in-frame rearrangements. Some clones are lacking; in checked studies, under half of them reflect an unresolved V gene, and why the rest are absent is not known. V, J and clone size derive from that table, while D and trimming were established from the DNA sequence. The sample profile shows 35,000 to 40,000 clones; about 88% of them were found once. Roughly 30% of the sample is held by the ten biggest clonotypes.

This clone was found a few times. Its recognized antigen is unknown. It has no much larger one-base neighbor in the sample; base qualities were not kept. Recombination linked TRBV5-1 to TRBJ2-1, with the D gene not confidently named. The TCR comes from a man between 70 and 80 years old with active COVID-19. The sequenced sample was peripheral blood. The CDR3 region has the sequence CASSPRVQNNEQFF. The bases read TGCGCCAGCAGCCCACGGGTCCAAAACAATGAGCAGTTCTTC. With the rest looked up from the reference TRBV5-1 and TRBJ2-1 genes rather than sequenced, the full variable domain is KAGVTQTPRYLIKTRGQQVTLSCSPISGHRSVSWYQQTPGQGLQFLFEYFSETQRNKGNFPGRFSGRQFSNSRSEMNVSTLELGDSALYLCASSPRVQNNEQFFGPGTRLTVL.